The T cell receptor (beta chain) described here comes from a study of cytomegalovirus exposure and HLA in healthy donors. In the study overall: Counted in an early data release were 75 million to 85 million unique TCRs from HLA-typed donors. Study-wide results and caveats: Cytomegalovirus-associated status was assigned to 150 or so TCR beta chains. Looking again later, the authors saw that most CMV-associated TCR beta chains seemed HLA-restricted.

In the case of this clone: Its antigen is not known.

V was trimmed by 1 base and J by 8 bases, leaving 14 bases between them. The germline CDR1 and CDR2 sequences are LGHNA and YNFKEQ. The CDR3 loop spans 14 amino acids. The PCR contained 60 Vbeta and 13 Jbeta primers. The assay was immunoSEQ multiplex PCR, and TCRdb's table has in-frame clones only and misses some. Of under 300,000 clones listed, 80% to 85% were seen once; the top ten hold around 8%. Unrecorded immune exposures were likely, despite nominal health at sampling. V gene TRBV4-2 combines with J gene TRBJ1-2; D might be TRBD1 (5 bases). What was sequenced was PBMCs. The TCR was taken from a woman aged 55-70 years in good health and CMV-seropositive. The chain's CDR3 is CASSQADPWTGYTF. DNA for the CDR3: TGTGCCAGCAGCCAAGCCGACCCCTGGACAGGCTACACCTTC.